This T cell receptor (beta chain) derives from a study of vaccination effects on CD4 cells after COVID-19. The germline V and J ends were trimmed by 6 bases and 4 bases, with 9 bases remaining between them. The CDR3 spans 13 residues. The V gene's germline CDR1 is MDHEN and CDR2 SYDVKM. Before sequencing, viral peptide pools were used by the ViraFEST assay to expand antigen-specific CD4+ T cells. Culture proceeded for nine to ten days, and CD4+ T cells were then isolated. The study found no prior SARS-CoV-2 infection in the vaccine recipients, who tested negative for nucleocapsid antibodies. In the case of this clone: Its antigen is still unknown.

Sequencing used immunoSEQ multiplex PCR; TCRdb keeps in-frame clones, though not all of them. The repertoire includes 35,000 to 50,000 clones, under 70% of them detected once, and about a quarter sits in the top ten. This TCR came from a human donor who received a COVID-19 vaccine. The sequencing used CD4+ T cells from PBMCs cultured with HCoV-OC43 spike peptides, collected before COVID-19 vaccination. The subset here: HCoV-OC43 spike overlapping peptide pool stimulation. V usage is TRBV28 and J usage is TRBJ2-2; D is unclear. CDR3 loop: CASRAPSTGELFF. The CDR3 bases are TGTGCCAGCAGAGCCCCGAGCACCGGGGAGCTGTTTTTT.